Listed below are T cell receptor beta chains from one sample, sequenced in a study of cytotoxic CD8 clonotypes in ibrutinib-treated CLL. Assay used: immunoSEQ multiplex PCR; TCRdb lists only in-frame clones, some missing. The sample lists 55,000 to 60,000 clones; approximately 50% were seen once. The starting material was PBMCs, obtained at disease progression, from a patient treated with ibrutinib. These receptors originate from a human donor with chronic lymphocytic leukemia. CDR3s include the opening cysteine and the closing phenylalanine or tryptophan.

V gene | CDR3 protein
TRBV9 | CASSSRRGANVLTF
TRBV28 | CASSIPGSSYEQYF
TRBV11-2 | CASRRSDTQYF
TRBV7-9 | CARGTSGSSNTGELFF
TRBV7-3 | CASSLGETGELFF
TRBV7-8 | CASSLRGNYEQYF
TRBV4-3 | CASSQEFNRVDQPQHF
TRBV5-1 | CASSMALAYEQYF
TRBV5-1 | CASSLDQGNEQFF
TRBV9 | CASSVAAGADAYEQYF
TRBV4-2 | CASSQDGTGLSIGETQYF
TRBV28 | CASRDRGYEQYF
TRBV5-4 | CASSLGGYEQYF
TRBV4-3 | CASSQLTGGTNYGYTF
TRBV27 | CASSLTGSNYGYTF
TRBV5-5 | CASSLYGRVTDTQYF
TRBV11-2 | CASSPGTRGNEQYF
TRBV4-1 | CASSHTMGDQETQYF
TRBV6-1 | CASIPTSGGYNEQFF
TRBV15 | CATSRDRYSQETQYF
TRBV6-5 | CASRGDGTDTQYF
TRBV5-4 | CASSRMGLGSPLHF
TRBV5-1 | CASTQRGGLGTGELFF
TRBV5-6 | CASSLVGLNQPQHF
TRBV6-5 | CASTGGVNEQYF
TRBV27 | CASSRTKSPEFYGYGYTF
TRBV25-1 | CASSRQGLGYTF
TRBV9 | CASSAEGATEAFF
TRBV27 | CASFRLAGNNEQFF
TRBV6-6 | CASMRGYEQYF
TRBV6-5 | CASSYAGAPYEQYF
TRBV7-6 | CASSYLTYSGTSGSDTQYF
TRBV5-4 | CASNSWGEETQYF
TRBV2 | CASTRQFLSYEQYF
TRBV11-2 | CASSVGTGGNNSPLHF
TRBV10-3 | CAITDFETNAYEQYF
TRBV30 | CAWSTQTVQPQHF
TRBV5-1 | CASSVGTVLNEQYF
TRBV20-1 | CSSGTGYGYTF
TRBV30 | CAWSVLPGANVLTF
TRBV18 | CASSPRSWDNEQFF
TRBV9 | CASSVDPAGVTDEQYF
TRBV28 | CASSSTDRMNTEAFF
TRBV9 | CASSVVPGNREQYF
TRBV19 | CASTPKGLAGVRPTDTQYF
TRBV9 | CASSPNSGDYGYTF
TRBV11-2 | CASSLTGGVSGNTIYF
TRBV29-1 | CSVGTAVGNEQFF
TRBV5-1 | CASTTGERGAEEQYF
TRBV6-1 | CASSVIPGGSGGYTF
TRBV9 | CASSRSGSGNTIYF
TRBV15 | CATPGSNTGELFF
TRBV11-2 | CASSPTGSEGLYEQYF
TRBV5-1 | CASSFGVGGSSYEQYF
TRBV5-1 | CASSVRDRVLETQYF